This record looks at one T cell receptor (beta chain) sequence and its context. The data belong to a study of blood T cell repertoires in COVID-19. Looking at the study overall: PBMCs, B-cell-depleted T cells, or T cells provided the cDNA or gDNA that made up the material.

Participant-reported clinical history was the basis for cohort assignment. In Cohort 3, a recovered donor had either two negative PCRs, clearance, or symptom resolution. The table came from immunoSEQ multiplex PCR; TCRdb's copy has only in-frame clones and leaves some out. The data contain about 260,000 clones, around 88% of them singletons. The specimen sequenced was PBMCs or T cells enriched from blood (not recorded which). The receptor's source is a woman aged 45 to 65 who had recovered from COVID-19.

Here the CDR3 DNA reads TGCGCCAGCAGCCAAGAGAACAGGGTGAGTGAGCAGTTCTTC. Translation: CASSQENRVSEQFF. J is TRBJ2-1 and V is TRBV4-1; tentative D call: TRBD1 (6 bases). Germline V gene lookup returns CDR1 MGHRA and CDR2 YSYEKL. The CDR3 extends over 14 amino acids. V dropped 0 bases and J dropped 9 bases, with 12 bases sitting between them.